This is a list of T cell receptor beta chains from one sample in a study of T cell repertoires in cytomegalovirus infection. Antigens for these TCRs are unknown. TCRdb itself ran the reads through MiXCR, one entry per CDR3 protein. The sample contains around 570,000 distinct CDR3 sequences, 35% to 50% of which appear only once. The material was cultured PBMCs, obtained from culture after CMV antigen stimulation. The source is a human donor in good health (CMV status not recorded). Some clones in this sample may be carry-over from other donors' samples. The CDR3 runs from the conserved cysteine through the conserved F or W. A D gene is named only where the DNA matches it firmly. Some rows have no size entry. The others give once, few or many, or a class for an expanded clone.

TRBJ2-2 NA TRBV6-5 TRBD2 CASRPSGGVSGELFF TGTGCCAGCAGGCCTAGCGGGGGGGTATCCGGGGAGCTGTTTTTT
TRBJ2-3 many TRBV7-8 NA CASSQGDTQYF TGTGCCAGCAGCCAAGGGGATACGCAGTATTTT
TRBJ2-7 NA TRBV28 NA CASSPPDLFYEQYF TGTGCCAGCAGTCCCCCGGACCTTTTCTACGAGCAGTACTTC
TRBJ2-5 NA TRBV25-1 NA CASSHTHQETQYF TGTGCCAGCAGCCACACCCACCAAGAGACCCAGTACTTC
TRBJ2-1 NA TRBV7-2 NA CASSVGLQTYNEQFF TGTGCCAGCAGCGTCGGACTGCAAACCTACAATGAGCAGTTCTTC
TRBJ1-2 once TRBV7-8 NA CASSPDMTPLGGYTF TGTGCCAGCAGCCCGGACATGACCCCCTTAGGCGGCTACACCTTC
TRBJ2-3 NA TRBV7-2 TRBD2 CARSSRGGNTQYF TGTGCCAGGAGTTCCCGGGGGGGAAATACGCAGTATTTT
TRBJ2-7 NA TRBV20-1 NA CSAAPEGWGSKQYF TGCAGTGCTGCCCCGGAGGGATGGGGATCGAAGCAGTACTTC
TRBJ1-5 NA TRBV4-2 NA CASSQRLQGPNQPQHF TGTGCCAGCAGCCAAAGACTCCAGGGCCCAAATCAGCCCCAGCATTTT
TRBJ2-5 NA TRBV7-2 TRBD2 CASSLVALAGGETQYF TGTGCCAGCAGCTTAGTAGCCCTAGCGGGGGGAGAGACCCAGTACTTC
TRBJ1-1 NA TRBV25-1 NA CASSESQGATEAFF TGTGCCAGCAGTGAATCCCAGGGTGCGACTGAAGCTTTCTTT
TRBJ2-2 NA TRBV7-9 TRBD1 CASTLTGRTGELFF TGTGCCAGCACCTTGACAGGGCGCACCGGGGAGCTGTTTTTT
TRBJ2-1 NA TRBV15 TRBD2 CATSRRRTSGVYNEQFF TGTGCCACCAGCAGACGTAGGACTAGCGGAGTTTACAATGAGCAGTTCTTC
TRBJ1-1 NA TRBV7-2 NA CASSRAGTPEAFF TGTGCCAGCAGCAGAGCCGGGACCCCTGAAGCTTTCTTT
TRBJ2-3 NA TRBV20-1 TRBD1 CSATRGRRTDTQYF TGCAGTGCTACCAGGGGGCGCCGCACAGATACGCAGTATTTT
TRBJ1-5 NA TRBV20-1 NA CSATGSNQPQHF TGCAGTGCAACAGGTAGCAATCAGCCCCAGCATTTT
TRBJ2-1 once TRBV5-1 NA CASSLMGAEGNEQFF TGCGCCAGCAGCTTGATGGGGGCCGAGGGGAATGAGCAGTTCTTC
TRBJ1-2 NA TRBV4-3 NA CASSPSISNYGYTF TGCGCCAGCAGCCCATCTATTTCCAACTATGGCTACACCTTC
TRBJ1-1 NA TRBV7-2 NA CASSLARRITEAFF TGTGCCAGCAGCTTAGCGCGACGGATCACTGAAGCTTTCTTT
TRBJ1-1 many TRBV7-2 NA CASSLDRALGEAFF TGTGCCAGCAGCTTAGACAGGGCTTTAGGTGAAGCTTTCTTT
TRBJ2-4 NA TRBV18 NA CASSPQGTTNIQYF TGTGCCAGCTCACCACAAGGGACAACAAACATTCAGTACTTC
TRBJ2-1 few TRBV7-2 NA CASSFVDGNEQFF TGTGCCAGCAGCTTCGTCGACGGCAATGAGCAGTTCTTC
TRBJ1-2 NA TRBV6-2/TRBV6-3 NA CASSEGGIPYGYTF TGTGCCAGCAGCGAGGGGGGCATACCCTATGGCTACACCTTC
TRBJ2-1 NA TRBV20-1 NA CSAIVGQIREEHSNEQFF TGCAGTGCTATAGTTGGACAGATCAGGGAGGAACACAGTAATGAGCAGTTCTTC
TRBJ2-7 NA TRBV12-3/TRBV12-4 NA CASTTGLPPYEQYF TGTGCCAGCACTACTGGACTGCCTCCCTACGAGCAGTACTTC
TRBJ2-7 few TRBV7-2 NA CASSLAGSRDEQYF TGTGCCAGCAGCTTAGCAGGGTCTCGTGACGAGCAGTACTTC
TRBJ2-5 few TRBV5-3 NA CASSLRASLAETQYF TGTGCCAGCAGCTTGCGGGCTAGCTTGGCAGAGACCCAGTACTTC
TRBJ2-5 few TRBV7-2 TRBD2 CASSLTASGGRETQYF TGTGCCAGCAGCTTAACGGCTAGCGGGGGAAGAGAGACCCAGTACTTC
TRBJ2-7 NA TRBV7-6 NA CASSQNREGEQYF TGTGCCAGCAGCCAGAACAGGGAGGGCGAGCAGTACTTC
TRBJ2-1 NA TRBV20-1 NA CSASDGRHEQFF TGCAGTGCTAGTGACGGGAGACATGAGCAGTTCTTC
TRBJ2-3 few TRBV6-2/TRBV6-3 NA CASSPRAPGGTDTQYF TGTGCCAGCAGTCCCCGGGCTCCGGGGGGCACAGATACGCAGTATTTT
TRBJ2-7 NA TRBV7-2 NA CASSVPQAEQYF TGTGCCAGCAGCGTGCCCCAGGCCGAGCAGTACTTC
TRBJ2-3 NA TRBV28 NA CRVGAQSVDTQYF TGTAGGGTGGGCGCACAGTCTGTGGATACGCAGTATTTT
TRBJ1-5 few TRBV10-3 NA CAISEYRGDQPQHF TGTGCCATCAGTGAGTACCGGGGGGATCAGCCCCAGCATTTT
TRBJ2-5 NA TRBV29-1 NA CSVEDPGRTQETQYF TGCAGCGTTGAAGATCCGGGACGGACCCAAGAGACCCAGTACTTC
TRBJ2-5 NA TRBV6-6 NA CASSKALQGIETQYF TGTGCCAGCAGCAAGGCCCTACAGGGTATAGAGACCCAGTACTTC
TRBJ2-7 NA TRBV19 TRBD2 CASTRTGLAGSEQYF TGTGCCAGTACCCGGACCGGACTAGCGGGAAGTGAGCAGTACTTC
TRBJ2-3 NA TRBV12-3/TRBV12-4 NA CASSPGSLDTQYF TGTGCCAGCAGCCCCGGGTCTCTAGATACGCAGTATTTT
TRBJ2-1 many TRBV7-2 NA CASSSRDTGEQFF TGTGCCAGCAGCTCCCGGGACACAGGTGAGCAGTTCTTC
TRBJ2-5 NA TRBV7-2 NA CASSLTGAQETQYF TGTGCCAGCAGTTTAACGGGGGCCCAAGAGACCCAGTACTTC
TRBJ1-1 NA TRBV19 NA CASSITGWGTENTEAFF TGTGCCAGTAGTATAACGGGGTGGGGTACGGAGAACACTGAAGCTTTCTTT
TRBJ1-2 NA TRBV19 NA CASSKQGGTNGYTF TGTGCCAGTAGTAAACAGGGTGGGACTAATGGCTACACCTTC
TRBJ2-7 few TRBV7-9 TRBD1 CASSPEGQGADEQYF TGTGCCAGCAGCCCGGAGGGCCAGGGGGCCGACGAGCAGTACTTC
TRBJ2-4 NA TRBV7-2 TRBD2 CASSKREGIQYF TGTGCCAGCTCCAAGCGGGAGGGCATTCAGTACTTC
TRBJ1-6 many TRBV7-2 NA CASRPGGGGYNSPLHF TGTGCCAGCCGACCTGGGGGGGGGGGATATAATTCACCCCTCCACTTT
TRBJ2-1 NA TRBV19 TRBD2 CASSIDRGLAGGYNEQFF TGTGCCAGTAGTATAGATAGAGGACTAGCGGGAGGCTACAATGAGCAGTTCTTC
TRBJ2-7 NA TRBV7-9 TRBD1 CASSWTGSYEQYF TGTGCCAGCAGCTGGACAGGGAGCTACGAGCAGTACTTC
TRBJ1-1 NA TRBV2 TRBD1 CASSGQGWNTEAFF TGTGCCAGCAGTGGACAGGGATGGAACACTGAAGCTTTCTTT
TRBJ2-7 NA TRBV20-1 NA CSAKDNPYEQYF TGCAGTGCCAAGGACAATCCCTACGAGCAGTACTTC
TRBJ2-5 NA TRBV20-1 TRBD1 CSARRRGKQTQYF TGCAGTGCTAGACGCAGGGGGAAACAGACCCAGTACTTC
TRBJ2-3 once TRBV4-3 TRBD2 CASSQRLAGVWDTQYF TGCGCCAGCAGCCAAAGACTAGCGGGAGTTTGGGATACGCAGTATTTT
TRBJ2-7 few TRBV7-6 NA CASSLLQGGDYEQYF TGTGCCAGCAGCTTATTACAGGGGGGGGACTACGAGCAGTACTTC